This is a list of T cell receptor beta chains from one sample in a study of blood T cell repertoires in COVID-19. The protocol was immunoSEQ multiplex PCR, while the TCRdb copy is restricted to in-frame clones and leaves out a portion. This sample has around 80,000 clones, with roughly four fifths found just once. What was sequenced was peripheral blood. Receptor source: a man aged 60 to 75 with acute or convalescent COVID-19. CDR3s include the opening cysteine and the closing phenylalanine or tryptophan. Each record gives: V gene, J gene, clone size, D gene, CDR3 DNA, CDR3 protein. The D gene is left open where the match is weak. Rows give clone size only sometimes, using once, few, many, or a class for an expanded clone.

V: TRBV11-2
J: TRBJ1-6
size: -
D: -
DNA: TGTGCCAGCAGCTCACTAAGCTCCTATAATTCACCCCTCCACTTT
CDR3: CASSSLSSYNSPLHF

V: TRBV7-6
J: TRBJ1-2
size: few
D: TRBD1
DNA: TGTGCCAGCAGCTCGAAACAGGGGACAACTTATGGCTACACCTTC
CDR3: CASSSKQGTTYGYTF

V: TRBV30
J: TRBJ2-3
size: -
D: TRBD2
DNA: TGTGCCTGGTCGGGGGGTAGCACAGATACGCAGTATTTT
CDR3: CAWSGGSTDTQYF

V: TRBV5-8
J: TRBJ2-3
size: once
D: TRBD2
DNA: TGTGCCAGCAGCCGCCCTTCTAGCGGGGGCTCAGATACGCAGTATTTT
CDR3: CASSRPSSGGSDTQYF

V: TRBV5-1
J: TRBJ1-1
size: once
D: -
DNA: TGCGCCAGCAGCTTGGTCGGCAGGGTGGACACTGAAGCTTTCTTT
CDR3: CASSLVGRVDTEAFF

V: TRBV28
J: TRBJ2-3
size: -
D: -
DNA: TGTGCCAGTACCCCTCGGGGAAACACAGATACGCAGTATTTT
CDR3: CASTPRGNTDTQYF

V: TRBV3-1/TRBV3-2
J: TRBJ1-1
size: few
D: TRBD1
DNA: TGTGCCAGCAGCCAACCCAGGGGGCGCGCTTTCTTT
CDR3: CASSQPRGRAFF

V: TRBV5-1
J: TRBJ2-5
size: -
D: TRBD2
DNA: TGCGCCAGCAGGACTAGCGGGGGAAACCAAGAGACCCAGTACTTC
CDR3: CASRTSGGNQETQYF

V: TRBV19
J: TRBJ2-1
size: -
D: -
DNA: TGTGCCAGTAGATCCGGGACATACAATGAGCAGTTCTTC
CDR3: CASRSGTYNEQFF

V: TRBV11-3
J: TRBJ2-1
size: -
D: TRBD2
DNA: TGTGCCAGCAGCTTAGAGACTAGCGGGGGGCGATACAATGAGCAGTTCTTC
CDR3: CASSLETSGGRYNEQFF

V: TRBV25-1
J: TRBJ2-5
size: -
D: -
DNA: TGTGCCAGCAGTGAAGGGGCACTCCAAGAGACCCAGTACTTC
CDR3: CASSEGALQETQYF

V: TRBV7-6
J: TRBJ2-5
size: -
D: TRBD2
DNA: TGTGCCAGCAGCTTAAGAGTAAGCGGGGGGTCTATCCAAGAGACCCAGTACTTC
CDR3: CASSLRVSGGSIQETQYF

V: TRBV7-8
J: TRBJ1-5
size: -
D: -
DNA: TGTGCCAGCAGCTTAAGTCCCATAGGGGATAGCAATCAGCCCCAGCATTTT
CDR3: CASSLSPIGDSNQPQHF

V: TRBV18
J: TRBJ1-5
size: -
D: -
DNA: TGTGCCAGCTCACCAATGGAGAATCAGCCCCAGCATTTT
CDR3: CASSPMENQPQHF

V: TRBV7-2
J: TRBJ2-2
size: once
D: -
DNA: TGTGCCAGCAGCCTCGTTTACGGGATGAACACCGGGGAGCTGTTTTTT
CDR3: CASSLVYGMNTGELFF

V: TRBV7-2
J: TRBJ1-1
size: -
D: TRBD1
DNA: TGTGCCAGCAGCCTGACAGGGACGAAAGGAACTGAAGCTTTCTTT
CDR3: CASSLTGTKGTEAFF

V: TRBV7-2
J: TRBJ2-7
size: -
D: TRBD1
DNA: TGTGCCAGCAGATTAGGCCCTAGGCAGGGGGCGCGTGGCGAGCAGTACTTC
CDR3: CASRLGPRQGARGEQYF

V: TRBV10-3
J: TRBJ2-7
size: few
D: -
DNA: TGTGCCATCACGAACAACTACGAGCAGTACTTC
CDR3: CAITNNYEQYF

V: TRBV15
J: TRBJ2-5
size: -
D: TRBD1
DNA: TGTGCCACCAGCAGAGACCTCACCGGGACAGCAAGAGAGACCCAGTACTTC
CDR3: CATSRDLTGTARETQYF

V: TRBV6-5
J: TRBJ2-2
size: once
D: TRBD1
DNA: TGTGCCAGCAATTTACAGGGGGCAATGGCCGGGGAGCTGTTTTTT
CDR3: CASNLQGAMAGELFF

V: TRBV3-1/TRBV3-2
J: TRBJ1-5
size: -
D: -
DNA: TGTGCCAGCAGCCAGGAGAACACAGGTTCGCATCAGCCCCAGCATTTT
CDR3: CASSQENTGSHQPQHF

V: TRBV3-1/TRBV3-2
J: TRBJ2-7
size: -
D: -
DNA: TGTGCCAGCAGCCAAGATGGCGGGGTCGAGCAGTACTTC
CDR3: CASSQDGGVEQYF

V: TRBV28
J: TRBJ2-2
size: few
D: -
DNA: TGTGCCAGCCAGGAGGCCGGGGAGCTGTTTTTT
CDR3: CASQEAGELFF

V: TRBV11-2
J: TRBJ2-7
size: -
D: TRBD1
DNA: TGTGCCAGCAGCATTGACAGGGGCGCCTACGAGCAGTACTTC
CDR3: CASSIDRGAYEQYF

V: TRBV30
J: TRBJ1-1
size: -
D: -
DNA: TGTGCCTGGCTGCAGCGGCGAGCTTTCTTT
CDR3: CAWLQRRAFF

V: TRBV9
J: TRBJ1-1
size: -
D: -
DNA: TGTGCCAGCAGCCCGGGTTCGGAGCCTGGTGAAGCTTTCTTT
CDR3: CASSPGSEPGEAFF

V: TRBV6-2/TRBV6-3
J: TRBJ2-1
size: -
D: -
DNA: TGTGCCAGCAGTCGGCCTACAGGGATCCTAAATGAGCAGTTCTTC
CDR3: CASSRPTGILNEQFF

V: TRBV27
J: TRBJ1-5
size: -
D: TRBD1
DNA: TGTGCCAGCGGAGGCCGGACAGGGGGCAATCAGCCCCAGCATTTT
CDR3: CASGGRTGGNQPQHF

V: TRBV2
J: TRBJ1-2
size: -
D: -
DNA: TGTGCCAGCAGTGAAGCGCTTCGGGGCTACACCTTC
CDR3: CASSEALRGYTF

V: TRBV30
J: TRBJ1-6
size: -
D: -
DNA: TGTGCCTGGAGTGTCGGGAACACAAGAAATTCACCCCTCCACTTT
CDR3: CAWSVGNTRNSPLHF

V: TRBV4-1
J: TRBJ1-1
size: few
D: -
DNA: TGCGCCAGCAGCCAGACAGGTGTGAACACTGAAGCTTTCTTT
CDR3: CASSQTGVNTEAFF

V: TRBV28
J: TRBJ2-7
size: -
D: TRBD1
DNA: TGTGCCAGCAGTTTCGGGGGACAGGGGGCTCGGGAGCAGTACTTC
CDR3: CASSFGGQGAREQYF

V: TRBV2
J: TRBJ2-1
size: -
D: TRBD2
DNA: TGTGCCAGCAGCCCCGGACTAGCGACGGGTGAGCAGTTCTTC
CDR3: CASSPGLATGEQFF

V: TRBV5-4
J: TRBJ1-2
size: -
D: TRBD1
DNA: TGTGCCAGTTCCAACCTGGACAGGGGGGAGATAGGCTACACCTTC
CDR3: CASSNLDRGEIGYTF

V: TRBV4-3
J: TRBJ2-7
size: -
D: TRBD2
DNA: TGCGCCAGCAGCCAAGAGCTAGCGGGGGGGCGATATGAGCAGTACTTC
CDR3: CASSQELAGGRYEQYF

V: TRBV7-3
J: TRBJ1-3
size: -
D: TRBD1
DNA: TGTGCCAGCAGCTTCTCCAGGGGGCCTGGAAACACCATATATTTT
CDR3: CASSFSRGPGNTIYF

V: TRBV19
J: TRBJ2-7
size: -
D: -
DNA: TGTGCCAGTAGTATCAGGGCTTTTAACTACGAGCAGTACTTC
CDR3: CASSIRAFNYEQYF

V: TRBV12-3/TRBV12-4
J: TRBJ2-7
size: -
D: -
DNA: TGTGCCAGCAGTTGGGGGGGGCGGTGGGAGCAGTACTTC
CDR3: CASSWGGRWEQYF

V: TRBV5-4
J: TRBJ2-7
size: once
D: TRBD2
DNA: TGTGCCAGCAGCTCCCGGACTAGCGGGGTTTACGAGCAGTACTTC
CDR3: CASSSRTSGVYEQYF

V: TRBV6-4
J: TRBJ2-3
size: few
D: -
DNA: TGTGCCAGCAGTCCGAGCGGCACAGATACGCAGTATTTT
CDR3: CASSPSGTDTQYF

V: TRBV11-2
J: TRBJ1-1
size: -
D: -
DNA: TGTGCCAGCGGACAGTTAAACACTGAAGCTTTCTTT
CDR3: CASGQLNTEAFF

V: TRBV5-8
J: TRBJ2-7
size: once
D: TRBD1
DNA: TGTGCCAGCAGCCCCGGGACAGCCTCCTACGAGCAGTACTTC
CDR3: CASSPGTASYEQYF

V: TRBV15
J: TRBJ2-1
size: -
D: -
DNA: TGTGCCACCAGCTCCGGTTACAATGAGCAGTTCTTC
CDR3: CATSSGYNEQFF

V: TRBV5-6
J: TRBJ2-5
size: -
D: -
DNA: TGTGCCAGCAGCTTAGGCGGGGTAAGAGAGACCCAGTACTTC
CDR3: CASSLGGVRETQYF

V: TRBV6-5
J: TRBJ2-1
size: -
D: -
DNA: TGTGCCAGCAGTCAACAGGAAGGGTACAATGAGCAGTTCTTC
CDR3: CASSQQEGYNEQFF

V: TRBV12-3/TRBV12-4
J: TRBJ1-2
size: -
D: -
DNA: TGTGCCAGCAGCCTGAGCGGGGGGGTGGGCTACACCTTC
CDR3: CASSLSGGVGYTF

V: TRBV28
J: TRBJ2-3
size: -
D: -
DNA: TGTGCCAGCAGTGGCGGGACCATCACAGATACGCAGTATTTT
CDR3: CASSGGTITDTQYF

V: TRBV6-5
J: TRBJ1-6
size: -
D: TRBD1
DNA: TGTGCCAGCAGTACGACAGGGCTGAATTCACCCCTCCACTTT
CDR3: CASSTTGLNSPLHF

V: TRBV18
J: TRBJ1-4
size: -
D: -
DNA: TGTGCCAGCTCACCACTCATTGCAACTAATGAAAAACTGTTTTTT
CDR3: CASSPLIATNEKLFF

V: TRBV2
J: TRBJ1-1
size: -
D: -
DNA: TGTGCCAGGGGAGCGGGGGCGCAAACTGAAGCTTTCTTT
CDR3: CARGAGAQTEAFF

V: TRBV15
J: TRBJ2-7
size: once
D: TRBD2
DNA: TGTGCCACCAGCAGGGGTATTCTAGCGGCCTCCTACGAGCAGTACTTC
CDR3: CATSRGILAASYEQYF

V: TRBV9
J: TRBJ1-2
size: -
D: TRBD1
DNA: TGTGCCAGCAGCGCTAGAGCAGGGACAGGAGGCTACACCTTC
CDR3: CASSARAGTGGYTF

V: TRBV10-3
J: TRBJ2-3
size: -
D: -
DNA: TGTGCCATCAGTGAGTCGACAGCCACAGATACGCAGTATTTT
CDR3: CAISESTATDTQYF

V: TRBV7-9
J: TRBJ1-6
size: -
D: -
DNA: TGTGCCAGCAGCTTAGTCGGGGATTCACCCCTCCACTTT
CDR3: CASSLVGDSPLHF

V: TRBV6-1
J: TRBJ1-1
size: -
D: -
DNA: TGTGCCAGCAGTGACAGGAGGCAGAGCGCTGAAGCTTTCTTT
CDR3: CASSDRRQSAEAFF